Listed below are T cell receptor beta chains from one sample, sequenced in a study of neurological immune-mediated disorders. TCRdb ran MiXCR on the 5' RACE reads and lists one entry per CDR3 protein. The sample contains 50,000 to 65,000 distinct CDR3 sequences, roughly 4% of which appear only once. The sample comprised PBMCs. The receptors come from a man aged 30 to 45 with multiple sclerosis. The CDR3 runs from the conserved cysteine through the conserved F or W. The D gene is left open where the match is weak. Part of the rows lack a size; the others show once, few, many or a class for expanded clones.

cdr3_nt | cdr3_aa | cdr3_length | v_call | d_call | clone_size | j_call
TGCAGTGCGACCGGACAGGGGAATCAGCCCCAGCATTTT | CSATGQGNQPQHF | 13 | TRBV20-1 | TRBD1 | NA | TRBJ1-5
TGCAGTGCTAGAGGTTTCAGGGGGCCTGGAAACACCATATATTTT | CSARGFRGPGNTIYF | 15 | TRBV20-1 | TRBD1 | many | TRBJ1-3
TGTGCCAGCAGCGGCTGGGACAGTAAAGCCTACGAGCAGTACTTC | CASSGWDSKAYEQYF | 15 | TRBV7-8 | TRBD1 | many | TRBJ2-7
TGTGCCACCCAACCTGTAACGTCGGATTATGGCTACACCTTC | CATQPVTSDYGYTF | 14 | TRBV6-1 | NA | many | TRBJ1-2
TGCAGTGCTAGGGGACAGGGGACAGATACGCAGTATTTT | CSARGQGTDTQYF | 13 | TRBV20-1 | TRBD1 | many | TRBJ2-3
TGCGCCAGCAGCTTGACAGGGTACGAGCAGTACTTC | CASSLTGYEQYF | 12 | TRBV5-1 | NA | many | TRBJ2-7
TGTGCCAGCAGTACGACCGGGACAGGGCAGGAGCAGTACTTC | CASSTTGTGQEQYF | 14 | TRBV6-6 | TRBD1 | many | TRBJ2-7
TGTGCCAGCAGTTATCATCCGGGAGGGAATCAGCCCCAGCATTTT | CASSYHPGGNQPQHF | 15 | TRBV6-9 | NA | NA | TRBJ1-5
TGTGCCAGCAGCTATGAGGGACAGGGCTTAGGAGAGACCCAGTACTTC | CASSYEGQGLGETQYF | 16 | TRBV6-5 | TRBD1 | NA | TRBJ2-5
TGTGCCAGCAGGTACCGGGACCCAGGGTTGGAGTATAGCAATCAGCCCCAGAATTTT | CASRYRDPGLEYSNQPQNF | 19 | TRBV28 | NA | many | TRBJ1-5
TGTGCCAGCAGCCAAAAAGGCATTCAGGGCGATACGCAGTATTTT | CASSQKGIQGDTQYF | 15 | TRBV27 | NA | many | TRBJ2-3
TGTGCCAGCAGCCCCCACATCTCTGGGGCCAACGTCCTGACTTTC | CASSPHISGANVLTF | 15 | TRBV9 | NA | many | TRBJ2-6
TGTGCCTGGAGCGCGGGACTACTCCTCGGGGAGCTGTTTTTT | CAWSAGLLLGELFF | 14 | TRBV30 | TRBD2 | many | TRBJ2-2
TGCAGTGCTAGCCCCCGTTGGAGCGGGAGGGCCTTGGCCAATGAGCAGTTCTTC | CSASPRWSGRALANEQFF | 18 | TRBV20-1 | TRBD2 | many | TRBJ2-1
TGCAGCGCCCGAAGCCCCGGGAGCCCATACAATGAGCAGTTCTTC | CSARSPGSPYNEQFF | 15 | TRBV29-1 | NA | many | TRBJ2-1
TGTGCCATCCTAAGCGACAGGGAAGCCTACGAGCAGTACTTC | CAILSDREAYEQYF | 14 | TRBV10-3 | TRBD1 | many | TRBJ2-7
TGCGCCAGCAGCTTGCCAGCGAGCTCCTACAATGAGCAGTTCTTC | CASSLPASSYNEQFF | 15 | TRBV5-1 | NA | many | TRBJ2-1
TGCGCCAGCAGCTTCGGCGGAGGCTTGGCTGGGGCCAACGTCCTGACTTTC | CASSFGGGLAGANVLTF | 17 | TRBV5-1 | NA | many | TRBJ2-6
TGCAGTGCGGAGCGGGAGGGAGAGACCCAGTACTTC | CSAEREGETQYF | 12 | TRBV20-1 | TRBD2 | many | TRBJ2-5
TGTGCCAGCAAGGTGGACAGGGGGCAAATAGCCACTGAAGCTTTCTTT | CASKVDRGQIATEAFF | 16 | TRBV6-5 | TRBD1 | many | TRBJ1-1
TGTGCCAGCAGCTTGTCCCAGGGACCCAGGACTAACTATGGCTACACCTTC | CASSLSQGPRTNYGYTF | 17 | TRBV5-6 | NA | many | TRBJ1-2
TGTGCCAGCAGTTCAACCGGGACCAAGAACTACGAGCAGTACTTC | CASSSTGTKNYEQYF | 15 | TRBV28 | NA | NA | TRBJ2-7
TGTGCCAGCAGTTGGGGTGTGGGACAGGGGCCCCAAGAGACCCAGTACTTC | CASSWGVGQGPQETQYF | 17 | TRBV12-3/TRBV12-4 | TRBD1 | few | TRBJ2-5
TGCGCCAGCAGCTTGGCCACCCCCACAGATACGCAGTATTTT | CASSLATPTDTQYF | 14 | TRBV5-1 | NA | many | TRBJ2-3
TGTGCCAGCAGCTTGCTCGGACAGGGATCCGGGGAGCTGTTTTTT | CASSLLGQGSGELFF | 15 | TRBV11-2 | TRBD1 | many | TRBJ2-2
TGTGCCAGCAGGGGGGCAGGGGGACGAGAAAAACTGTTTTTT | CASRGAGGREKLFF | 14 | TRBV2 | TRBD1 | many | TRBJ1-4
TGTGCCAGCAGCTCCGGGACAGCCTATGGCTACACCTTC | CASSSGTAYGYTF | 13 | TRBV7-9 | TRBD1 | many | TRBJ1-2
TGCGCCAGCAGACCCTACGCAGGGGGCACTGAAGCTTTCTTT | CASRPYAGGTEAFF | 14 | TRBV5-1 | TRBD1 | many | TRBJ1-1
TGTGCCAGCAGCCAAGAGTTCGAGGAGAGCTATGGCTACACCTTC | CASSQEFEESYGYTF | 15 | TRBV14 | NA | many | TRBJ1-2